The rows below give T cell receptor beta chains drawn from one sample of a study of Graves' ophthalmopathy and Graves' hyperthyroidism. Each CDR3 protein is one row after TCRdb ran MiXCR on the multiplex PCR reads. The sample includes approximately 700,000 distinct CDR3 sequences, about 44% of them seen just once. The specimen was peripheral blood. The receptors stem from an adult man with Graves' ophthalmopathy. CDR3s include the opening cysteine and the closing phenylalanine or tryptophan. Fields, in order: V gene, clone size, J gene, D gene, CDR3 protein, CDR3 DNA. The D gene is left open where the match is weak. The size entry is marked missing in some rows and otherwise reads once, few, many or a size class.

v_gene: TRBV15; abundance: few; j_gene: TRBJ2-2; d_gene: TRBD2; CDR3aa: CATSGSGRNTGELFF; CDR3nt: TGTGCCACCAGCGGTAGCGGGAGGAACACCGGGGAGCTGTTTTTT
v_gene: TRBV19; abundance: -; j_gene: TRBJ2-7; d_gene: TRBD1; CDR3aa: CARSQTGTGPYEQYF; CDR3nt: TGTGCCCGGAGTCAGACCGGGACAGGGCCCTACGAGCAGTACTTC
v_gene: TRBV25-1; abundance: -; j_gene: TRBJ2-2; d_gene: -; CDR3aa: CASRDIQGYGELFF; CDR3nt: TGTGCCAGCAGGGATATACAGGGCTACGGGGAGCTGTTTTTT
v_gene: TRBV2; abundance: -; j_gene: TRBJ1-2; d_gene: -; CDR3aa: CASTIRDGYTF; CDR3nt: TGTGCCAGCACTATTCGAGATGGCTACACCTTC
v_gene: TRBV6-6; abundance: few; j_gene: TRBJ1-1; d_gene: -; CDR3aa: CASSYSEGTEAFF; CDR3nt: TGTGCCAGCAGTTACTCTGAGGGGACTGAAGCTTTCTTT
v_gene: TRBV6-5; abundance: -; j_gene: TRBJ2-7; d_gene: -; CDR3aa: CASSYSRTEYSYEQYF; CDR3nt: TGTGCCAGCAGTTACTCGCGGACAGAATACTCCTACGAGCAGTACTTC
v_gene: TRBV7-3; abundance: once; j_gene: TRBJ1-2; d_gene: -; CDR3aa: CASSQDPGKARYGYTF; CDR3nt: TGTGCCAGCAGCCAAGATCCGGGGAAGGCTCGCTATGGCTACACCTTC
v_gene: TRBV5-6; abundance: once; j_gene: TRBJ1-2; d_gene: -; CDR3aa: CASSQGVHHFTVYSYTF; CDR3nt: TGTGCCAGCAGCCAAGGGGTTCACCATTTTACGGTCTATAGCTACACCTTC
v_gene: TRBV5-1; abundance: -; j_gene: TRBJ1-2; d_gene: TRBD1; CDR3aa: CASSTDRANGYTF; CDR3nt: TGCGCCAGCAGCACTGACAGGGCTAACGGCTACACCTTC
v_gene: TRBV7-9; abundance: -; j_gene: TRBJ2-3; d_gene: -; CDR3aa: CASSWGLGLDTQYF; CDR3nt: TGTGCCAGCAGCTGGGGACTGGGTTTGGATACGCAGTATTTT
v_gene: TRBV20-1; abundance: many; j_gene: TRBJ1-1; d_gene: -; CDR3aa: CSATIHIQNTEAFF; CDR3nt: TGCAGTGCTACCATACACATCCAAAACACTGAAGCTTTCTTT
v_gene: TRBV10-2; abundance: few; j_gene: TRBJ2-3; d_gene: TRBD2; CDR3aa: CASSGLAGVGLTDTQYF; CDR3nt: TGCGCCAGCAGTGGACTAGCGGGAGTGGGGCTAACAGATACGCAGTATTTT
v_gene: TRBV11-2; abundance: -; j_gene: TRBJ2-5; d_gene: TRBD2; CDR3aa: CASSLDRTSEETQYF; CDR3nt: TGTGCCAGCAGCTTAGATCGGACTAGCGAAGAGACCCAGTACTTC
v_gene: TRBV20-1; abundance: many; j_gene: TRBJ1-1; d_gene: TRBD1; CDR3aa: CSARLRQGTEAFF; CDR3nt: TGCAGTGCCCGACTAAGACAGGGCACTGAAGCTTTCTTT
v_gene: TRBV29-1; abundance: -; j_gene: TRBJ2-5; d_gene: -; CDR3aa: CSLTSQGGETQYF; CDR3nt: TGCAGCTTAACGTCGCAGGGAGGAGAGACCCAGTACTTC
v_gene: TRBV7-2; abundance: once; j_gene: TRBJ2-6; d_gene: -; CDR3aa: CASRSTGHSGANVLTF; CDR3nt: TGTGCCAGCAGGTCGACAGGCCACTCTGGGGCCAACGTCCTGACTTTC